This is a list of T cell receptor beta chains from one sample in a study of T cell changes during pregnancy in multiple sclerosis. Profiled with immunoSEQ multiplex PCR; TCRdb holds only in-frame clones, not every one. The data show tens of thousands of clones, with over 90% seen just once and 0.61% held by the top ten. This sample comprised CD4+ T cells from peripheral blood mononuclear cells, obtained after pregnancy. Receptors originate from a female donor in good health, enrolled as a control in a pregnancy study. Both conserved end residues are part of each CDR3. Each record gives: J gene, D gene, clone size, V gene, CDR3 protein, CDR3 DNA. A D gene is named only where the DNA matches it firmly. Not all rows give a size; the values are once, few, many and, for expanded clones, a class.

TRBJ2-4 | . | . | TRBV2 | CASSEEDRGIQYF | TGTGCCAGCAGTGAAGAGGACAGAGGCATTCAGTACTTC
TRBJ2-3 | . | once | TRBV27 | CASSLSLFPSDTQYF | TGTGCCAGCAGTTTATCACTGTTCCCCTCAGATACGCAGTATTTT
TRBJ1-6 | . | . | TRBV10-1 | CASSEHPNDRKGRPLHF | TGCGCCAGCAGTGAGCACCCAAACGACAGGAAGGGAAGACCCCTCCACTTT
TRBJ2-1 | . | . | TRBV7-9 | CASSFWRSSSYNEQFF | TGTGCCAGCAGCTTCTGGAGAAGCAGCTCCTACAATGAGCAGTTCTTC
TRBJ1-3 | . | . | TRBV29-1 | CSVGQPRNTIYF | TGCAGCGTTGGACAGCCCAGAAACACCATATATTTT
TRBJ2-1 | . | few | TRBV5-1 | CASSLTVSYNEQFF | TGCGCCAGCAGCTTGACGGTGTCCTACAATGAGCAGTTCTTC
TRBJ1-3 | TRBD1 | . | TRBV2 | CASRTGASGNTIYF | TGTGCCTCAAGAACAGGGGCGTCGGGAAACACCATATATTTT
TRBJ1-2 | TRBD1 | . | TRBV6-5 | CASSYGQGNYGYTF | TGTGCCAGCAGCTACGGACAGGGGAACTATGGCTACACCTTC
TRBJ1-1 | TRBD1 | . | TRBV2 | CASSAEYRGQAFF | TGTGCCAGCAGTGCCGAATACAGGGGGCAAGCTTTCTTT
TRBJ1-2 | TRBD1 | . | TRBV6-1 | CASSEIEGAPGYTF | TGTGCCAGCAGTGAAATAGAGGGGGCGCCTGGCTACACCTTC
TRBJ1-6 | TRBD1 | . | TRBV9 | CASSVAGQGGSPLHF | TGTGCCAGCAGCGTAGCAGGACAGGGTGGTTCACCCCTCCACTTT
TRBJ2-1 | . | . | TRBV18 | CASSQGSYNEQFF | TGTGCCAGCTCACAGGGGTCCTACAATGAGCAGTTCTTC
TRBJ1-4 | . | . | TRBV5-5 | CASSSGGRHVATNEKLFF | TGTGCCAGCAGCTCCGGGGGTCGACACGTTGCAACTAATGAAAAACTGTTTTTT
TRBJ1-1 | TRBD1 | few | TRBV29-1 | CSVGDRGATEAFF | TGCAGCGTGGGGGACAGGGGGGCGACTGAAGCTTTCTTT
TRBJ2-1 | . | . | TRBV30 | CAWSVRRDNEQFF | TGTGCCTGGAGTGTACGGAGGGACAATGAGCAGTTCTTC
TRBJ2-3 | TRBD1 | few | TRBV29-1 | CSVADRGTDTQYF | TGCAGCGTGGCCGACAGGGGAACAGATACGCAGTATTTT
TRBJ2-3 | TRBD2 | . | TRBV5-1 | CASSTSTSGRGTDTQYF | TGCGCCAGCAGCACCTCGACTAGCGGGAGGGGGACAGATACGCAGTATTTT
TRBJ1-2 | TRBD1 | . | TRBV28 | CASSVATGSHGYTF | TGTGCCAGCAGTGTAGCGACAGGGTCCCATGGCTACACCTTC
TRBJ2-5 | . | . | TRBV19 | CASSIDVAVETQYF | TGTGCCAGTAGTATAGATGTAGCTGTCGAGACCCAGTACTTC
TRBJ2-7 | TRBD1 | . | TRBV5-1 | CASSGRTGYEQYF | TGCGCCAGCAGCGGTAGGACAGGATACGAGCAGTACTTC
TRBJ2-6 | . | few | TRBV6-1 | CASKPKSSGANVLTF | TGTGCCAGCAAGCCTAAAAGCTCTGGGGCCAACGTCCTGACTTTC
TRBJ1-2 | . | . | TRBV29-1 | CSVDIPENGGYGYTF | TGCAGCGTTGACATCCCAGAGAACGGGGGCTATGGCTACACCTTC
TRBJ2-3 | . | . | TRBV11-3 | CASSFYRDDTQYF | TGTGCCAGCAGCTTTTACAGGGACGATACGCAGTATTTT